This T cell receptor (beta chain) was captured by sequencing in a study of regulatory T cells in long-lasting Graves disease. This clonotype was picked up one time. One end of the junction is discordant with germline, which a read error may explain. iRepertoire HTBI primers and Arm-PCR of CDR3 regions built TCR beta libraries. TCRdb ran MiXCR on the multiplex PCR reads and lists one entry per CDR3 protein. Of approximately 350,000 distinct CDR3 sequences listed, 12% are singletons. Described time point: newly diagnosed GD, antithyroid drugs for less than 3 months. Preparation of the TCR library used RNA extracted from PBMCs. Germline lookup yields CDR1 SGHVS and CDR2 FNYEAQ. The length of the CDR3 is 14 residues. These data were also filed under a second study, of T cells in Graves' hyperthyroidism and ophthalmopathy.

This sequence was found in a young woman with Graves disease. Sequenced here: peripheral blood mononuclear cells (PBMCs), sampled at new diagnosis, from a patient treated with antithyroid drugs. The chain couples TRBV7-6 to TRBJ1-3, with D possibly matching TRBD1 (5 bases). The CDR3 spells CASSPGTAGNTMYF. The CDR3 DNA sequence: TGTGCCAGCAGCCCAGGGACGGCTGGAAACACCATGTATTTT.